This TCR beta chain originates from a study of T cells in Graves' hyperthyroidism and ophthalmopathy. This CDR3 has 15 residues. Trimming removed 1 base from V and 3 bases from J, with 11 bases in between. The V gene's germline CDR1 is SGHRS and CDR2 YFSETQ. Amplification of TCR beta CDR3 regions was performed using RNA transcripts as template. HTBI primers were the set used in a first-round RT-PCR of the TCR CDR3. MiXCR was run by TCRdb on the multiplex PCR reads, yielding one entry per CDR3 protein. The table shows hundreds of thousands of distinct CDR3 sequences, with 14% to 15% occurring only once. This clonotype showed up many times.

Material: blood. This sequence joins TRBV5-1 and TRBJ2-1; D possibly corresponds to TRBD2 (6 bases). This TCR came from a man between 18 and 29 years old with Graves' ophthalmopathy. The CDR3 sequence is CASSLLGGNYNEQFF. DNA of the CDR3: TGCGCCAGCAGCTTGTTGGGGGGTAACTACAATGAGCAGTTCTTC.